This entry lists 28 T cell receptor beta chains sequenced from one sample in a study of T-cell reconstitution after alpha-beta-depleted transplantation in children. Unique molecular identifiers were used to barcode this TCRbeta library. TCRdb reprocessed the PCR reads with MiXCR, giving one entry per CDR3 protein. The sample yields approximately 290,000 distinct CDR3 sequences, under 14% seen once. This specimen consisted of peripheral blood, obtained 180 days after TCRalphabeta/CD19-depleted stem cell transplant. The receptors here all came from a male patient between 2 and 15 years old who had a stem cell transplant for chronic granulomatous disease, so the T cells may come from the graft donor.

In this sample, this clonotype turned up many times. This chain uses TRBV27 with TRBJ1-5, with D perhaps matching TRBD1 (5 bases). Trimming removed 7 bases from V and 3 bases from J, with 10 bases in between. CDR1 is MNHEY, CDR2 SMNVEV, per germline (reference sequence). The CDR3 runs 13 residues. CDR3 coding DNA: TGTGCCAGCACCATGACAGACAATCAGCCCCAGCATTTT. Protein product: CASTMTDNQPQHF.

This clonotype was observed at least ten times. This CDR3 reads CASSLSSGMNTGELFF. CDR3 DNA: TGTGCCAGCAGCTTATCAAGCGGGATGAACACCGGGGAGCTGTTTTTT. The chain joins TRBV7-9 to TRBJ2-2, with TRBD2 matching 7 bases. V shed 2 bases and J 1 base; nucleotides not matched to a gene: 4. CDR3 size: 16 residues. In germline, CDR1 is SEHNR, CDR2 FQNEAQ (reference sequence). The full variable domain, with the rest looked up from reference TRBV7-9 and TRBJ2-2, is DTGVSQNPRHKITKRGQNVTFRCDPISEHNRLYWYRQTLGQGPEFLTYFQNEAQLEKSRLLSDRFSAERPKGSFSTLEIQRTEQGDSAMYLCASSLSSGMNTGELFFGEGSRLTVL.

There are many counts of this clonotype. The rearrangement links TRBV9 to TRBJ2-5; 10 bases line up with TRBD2. This CDR3 is built from 15 residues. Per the germline V gene, CDR1 is SGDLS and CDR2 is YYNGEE. Trimming removed 4 bases from V and 2 bases from J; junction bases left unmatched: 5. Written as DNA, the CDR3 is TGTGCCAGCAGCCCGGGACTAGCGCAGCAAGAGACCCAGTACTTC. Residues: CASSPGLAQQETQYF.

Points on this clonotype: A much larger clone differs by one base, so this may be a read error. This rearrangement joins TRBV12-3 or TRBV12-4 to TRBJ2-2, with 7 nucleotides matching TRBD2. The CDR3 has 15 residues. The CDR3 loop reads CASSLVSSGTGKLFF. CDR3 bases: TGTGCCAGCAGTTTGGTTTCTAGCGGCACCGGGAAGCTGTTTTTT.

The V gene is TRBV27, the J gene TRBJ2-7; TRBD2 is a possible D gene (5 bases). V shed 7 bases and J shed 3 bases, with 10 bases lying between them. This CDR3 spans 12 amino acids. Germline CDR1 reads MNHEY; CDR2 reads SMNVEV (reference sequence). The DNA of the CDR3 is TGTGCCAGCAAGGGCGGGTTCTACGAGCAGTACTTC. It yields the protein CASKGGFYEQYF.

This clonotype was observed at least ten times. This chain uses TRBV4-1 with TRBJ2-5, with TRBD1 matching over 8 bases. Germline V lookup: CDR1 MGHRA, CDR2 YSYEKL. The J segment lost 5 bases and the V segment lost 1 base, leaving 12 bases of the junction unmatched. This CDR3 has 17 amino acids. For the CDR3, the DNA is TGCGCCAGCAGCCAAGTCTGGGCAGGGGGCCAGCACGAGACCCAGTACTTC. It yields the protein CASSQVWAGGQHETQYF.

This clonotype has a count of ten or more. J is TRBJ2-5 and V is TRBV11-2; TRBD2 matches at 9 bases. CDR3 length: 19 residues. Losses at the gene ends were 5 bases for V and 2 bases for J; bases not matched to a gene: 18. The germline V gene encodes CDR1 SGHAT and CDR2 FQNNGV. The CDR3 region has the DNA TGTGCCAGCAGCACCCAGCGGGAGGTAAACCCTCTGCCGCAAGAGACCCAGTACTTC. Translation gives CASSTQREVNPLPQETQYF.

This clonotype was seen many times. V usage is TRBV5-1 and J usage is TRBJ1-2; D not certain. Trimming shortened V by 6 bases and J by 0 bases, and 12 bases separated the two germline ends. Germline V gene lookup returns CDR1 SGHRS and CDR2 YFSETQ. This CDR3 is built from 14 residues. CDR3 protein: CASNVGRTNYGYTF. The CDR3 coding sequence is TGCGCCAGCAACGTTGGGCGGACTAACTATGGCTACACCTTC.

There are many counts of this clonotype. This sequence joins TRBV10-2 and TRBJ2-7; unclear D gene. V lost 7 bases, J lost 2 bases, and 6 bases lay in between. Germline CDR1 and CDR2: WSHSY and SAAADI. The CDR3 consists of 11 residues. The CDR3 nucleotides are TGCGCCAGCAAGAGTACCTACGAGCAGTACTTC. This encodes CASKSTYEQYF.

This clonotype was observed a single time. A single base separates this from a much larger clone, so it may be a read error. The chain is built from TRBV20-1 and TRBJ2-1; TRBD2 might be the D (6 bases). V was clipped by 6 bases and J by 0 bases, with 18 bases between them. This CDR3 spans 16 amino acids. The V gene's germline CDR1 is DFQATT and CDR2 SNEGSKA (reference sequence). This CDR3 is CSALDRGSFSYNEQFF. Written as DNA, the CDR3 is TGCAGTGCCCTAGACCGGGGGAGCTTCTCCTACAATGAGCAGTTCTTC.

The chain uses TRBV30 and TRBJ2-4; D may be TRBD2 (6 bases). The CDR3 is made up of 15 amino acids. The V gene's germline CDR1 is GTSNPN and CDR2 SVGIG (reference sequence). The V and J ends lost 3 bases and 3 bases respectively, with 15 bases between them. CDR3 nucleotide sequence: TGTGCCTGGAGAGAAGGAGGGTTTGGCAAAAACATTCAGTACTTC. As protein: CAWREGGFGKNIQYF.

This clonotype has more than one count but fewer than ten. The rearrangement links TRBV30 to TRBJ2-7; TRBD1 matches 9 bases. The CDR3 runs to 13 residues. The V gene's germline CDR1 is GTSNPN and CDR2 SVGIG (reference sequence). The CDR3 here is CAHRQGGAYEQYF. The CDR3 bases are TGTGCACACCGACAGGGGGGGGCCTACGAGCAGTACTTC.

The chain employs TRBV5-4 and TRBJ2-1; the D call may be TRBD1 or TRBD2 (5 bases each). Trimming removed 0 bases at V and 8 bases at J, with 9 bases between. Germline V lookup: CDR1 SGHNT, CDR2 YYREEE (reference sequence). The CDR3 loop spans 13 amino acids. The CDR3 sequence: CASSLGGRDEQFF. DNA of the CDR3: TGTGCCAGCAGCTTGGGGGGACGGGATGAGCAGTTCTTC.

This clonotype has ten or more counts. The gene calls are TRBV20-1 and TRBJ2-7; perhaps TRBD2 as D (6 bases). Germline loops: CDR1 DFQATT, CDR2 SNEGSKA (reference sequence). V lost 1 base and J 2 bases, leaving 18 bases between the germline ends. CDR3 length: 16 amino acids. CDR3 in amino acids: CSARVPLAPQPYEQYF. The DNA of the CDR3 is TGCAGTGCTAGAGTTCCCCTAGCGCCCCAACCCTACGAGCAGTACTTC.

In this sample, this clonotype turned up many times. The CDR3 is CASSPGGPWEQYF. The CDR3 region has the DNA TGTGCCAGCAGTCCCGGGGGGCCGTGGGAGCAGTACTTC. The chain is built from TRBV7-8 and TRBJ2-7; D might be TRBD2 (7 bases). CDR3 length equals 13 residues. CDR1 SGHVS and CDR2 FQNEAQ come from the germline V gene. V was cut by 6 bases and J by 7 bases, with 16 bases left in between.

This clonotype was detected ten times or more. The chain recombines TRBV7-2 with TRBJ1-4; 9 bases are a match to TRBD1. CDR1 is SGHTA, CDR2 FQGNSA, per germline. Trimming cost V 5 bases and J 2 bases; bases outside gene matches: 6. This CDR3 spans 16 amino acids. CDR3 residues: CASSGQGIRTNEKLFF. CDR3 bases: TGTGCCAGCAGCGGACAGGGGATTAGGACTAATGAAAAACTGTTTTTT.

This clonotype was counted at least ten times. The rearrangement joins TRBV28 to TRBJ1-4; 7 positions agree with TRBD1. V shed 5 bases, J shed 8 bases, and the junction held 8 bases outside the gene matches. CDR3 length equals 14 residues. Germline CDR1 MDHEN, CDR2 SYDVKM. The CDR3 sequence is CASSDPGGAEKLFF. The CDR3 DNA follows: TGTGCCAGCAGTGATCCAGGGGGTGCGGAAAAACTGTTTTTT.

As for this clonotype: A much larger clone is a single base away; this may be a read error. The CDR3 nucleotides read TGCAGTGCTGCCCTGGTGGGGGTCTCTGAAGCTTTCTTT. As protein: CSAALVGVSEAFF. V is TRBV20-1 and J is TRBJ1-1; TRBD1 might be the D (5 bases). This CDR3 has 13 residues. Trimming stripped 5 bases from V and 6 bases from J, with 16 bases between. The germline CDR1 and CDR2 sequences are DFQATT and SNEGSKA (reference sequence).

The chain employs TRBV15 and TRBJ2-6; D not certain. V lost 0 bases and J 4 bases, leaving 7 bases between the germline ends. CDR1 LNHNV and CDR2 YYDKDF come from the germline V gene (reference sequence). This CDR3 is 15 amino acids long. Here the CDR3 DNA reads TGTGCCACCAGCAGAGATATTCGGGGGGCCAACGTCCTGACTTTC. Translated, it gives CATSRDIRGANVLTF.

Points on this clonotype: This sequence may be a read error, since a much larger clone differs from it by one base. This chain links TRBV7-2 with TRBJ2-3; D not certain. This CDR3 is 13 amino acids long. From germline, CDR1 is SGHTA and CDR2 FQGNSA. Trimming stripped 1 base from V and 9 bases from J, with 11 bases between. The DNA of the CDR3 is TGTGCCAGCAGCTTAGACGCGCATCGAACGCAGTATTTT. It codes for CASSLDAHRTQYF.

There are many counts of this clonotype. The rearrangement uses TRBV20-1 and TRBJ2-1, with D possibly called TRBD1 or TRBD2 (6 bases each). This CDR3 region has 11 residues. V was clipped by 3 bases and J by 9 bases, with 9 bases between them. Germline CDR1 reads DFQATT; CDR2 reads SNEGSKA (reference sequence). Here the CDR3 DNA reads TGCAGTGCTAGTTGGGGGGCTGAGCAGTTCTTC. This encodes CSASWGAEQFF.

This clonotype has ten or more counts. The J gene is TRBJ2-2, the V gene TRBV5-1; either TRBD1 or TRBD2 may fit D (7 bases each). There are 16 residues in the CDR3. Germline CDR1 SGHRS, CDR2 YFSETQ. The V end was cut by 1 base, the J end by 3 bases, with 13 bases between. The CDR3 nucleotides read TGCGCCAGCAGCTTGCGGGGGGACAGCGACACCGGGGAGCTGTTTTTT. This translates into CASSLRGDSDTGELFF.

This chain joins TRBV18 and TRBJ2-1; a weak D match, TRBD2 (6 bases). The CDR3 runs to 14 residues. Germline V gene lookup returns CDR1 KGHSH and CDR2 LQKENI. Trimming pared 6 bases from V and 2 bases from J, leaving 11 bases between. This chain's CDR3 is CASSNREPYNEQFF. CDR3 nucleotides: TGTGCCAGCTCCAACCGGGAGCCCTACAATGAGCAGTTCTTC.

This clonotype was recorded only once. Possible read error: a much larger clone is one base away. The CDR3 ends on some other residue instead of the conserved phenylalanine or tryptophan, so this is likely a read error. This sequence joins TRBV7-2 and TRBJ2-6; D ambiguous. V was shortened by 4 bases and J by 0 bases, with 7 bases between the two germline ends. The CDR3 is made up of 15 amino acids. The germline V gene has CDR1 SGHTA and CDR2 FQGNSA. CDR3: CASSSQSSGANVLTS. The CDR3 region has the DNA TGTGCCAGCAGCTCACAGAGCTCTGGGGCCAACGTCCTGACTTCC.

Ten or more counts support this clonotype. This chain links TRBV3-1 with TRBJ1-1; D not resolved. CDR1 is LGHDT and CDR2 is YNNKEL in the germline V gene (reference sequence). Trimming removed 2 bases from V and 0 bases from J, with 10 bases in between. This CDR3 has 15 residues. The CDR3 loop reads CASSQYSRMNTEAFF. CDR3 sequence (DNA): TGTGCCAGCAGCCAATATTCACGGATGAACACTGAAGCTTTCTTT.

This clonotype has at least ten counts. V is TRBV12-3 or TRBV12-4 and J is TRBJ1-5; the D is unclear. The V gene lost 3 bases and the J gene lost 0 bases, with 6 bases spanning the gap. This CDR3 region has 14 residues. The CDR3 DNA follows: TGTGCCAGCAGTTTCTCGGATAGCAATCAGCCCCAGCATTTT. It encodes CASSFSDSNQPQHF.

The chain is built from TRBV3-1 and TRBJ2-2; D call uncertain. The CDR3 loop spans 17 amino acids. Per germline, CDR1 LGHDT and CDR2 YNNKEL (reference sequence). The ends were cut back, 2 bases at V and 6 bases at J, with 19 bases in the middle. The CDR3 DNA is TGTGCCAGCAGCCAACGGGTTAGTTTTTGGACGCCCGGGGAGCTGTTTTTT. Protein product: CASSQRVSFWTPGELFF.

This clonotype appeared many times. The chain joins TRBV20-1 to TRBJ1-6; D remains unclear. The CDR3 has 15 residues. Trimming left V 0 bases short and J 9 bases short, with 15 bases between. CDR1 is DFQATT, CDR2 SNEGSKA, per germline (reference sequence). The CDR3 loop reads CSARDTRGTPSPLHF. CDR3 DNA sequence: TGCAGTGCTAGAGATACTCGGGGAACCCCTTCACCCCTCCACTTT.